Shown below are 32 T cell receptor beta chains from a single sample sequenced in a study of blood T cells in healthy people across ages. Primers used in a second PCR of roughly 6 to 12 cycles were a sample-barcoded 5' primer and a J-beta primer mix. One entry per CDR3 protein, called by TCRdb with MiXCR from the 5' RACE reads. The data contain some 640,000 distinct CDR3 sequences, around 45% of them seen just once; the ten biggest clones take up under 35%. Sample: blood. All receptors come from a woman in her sixties in good health.

This clonotype was recorded a few times. A read error may be the cause here, since a much bigger clone is one base away. The chain carries TRBV24-1 and TRBJ2-1; TRBD1 might be the D (6 bases). The J call may be mistaken, given a closer DNA end match to TRBJ2-7. Germline V gene data show CDR1 as KGHDR and CDR2 as SFDVKD. This CDR3 contains 14 residues. The CDR3 coding sequence is TGTGCCACCAGTGATTTGGGACAGTACAATGAGCAGTACTTC. Its translation: CATSDLGQYNEQYF.

There are many counts of this clonotype. The genes are TRBV20-1 and TRBJ1-2; perhaps TRBD1 as D (5 bases). This CDR3 spans 12 amino acids. The ends were cut back, 6 bases at V and 8 bases at J, with 16 bases in the middle. The germline V gene encodes CDR1 DFQATT and CDR2 SNEGSKA (reference sequence). The CDR3 region is CSATDIPNGYTF. In DNA, the CDR3 is TGCAGTGCCACGGACATACCCAACGGCTACACCTTC.

This clonotype has a handful of counts. The V call is TRBV20-1, the J call TRBJ2-4; TRBD2 aligns across 7 bases. The end of the DNA fits TRBJ2-7 better, so the J call may be wrong. From germline, CDR1 is DFQATT and CDR2 SNEGSKA (reference sequence). The CDR3 runs 13 residues. The CDR3 loop is CSASGGRALEQYF. The CDR3 DNA reads TGCAGTGCTAGTGGGGGGAGGGCCCTCGAGCAGTACTTC.

This chain connects TRBV6-5 to TRBJ2-6, with D possibly called TRBD1 or TRBD2 (5 bases each). Per the germline V gene, CDR1 is MNHEY and CDR2 is SVGAGI. The CDR3 sequence is 15 residues long. The V and J ends lost 5 bases and 2 bases respectively, with 10 bases between them. DNA of the CDR3: TGTGCCAGCAGTCCCGGGGCAGCTGGGGCCAACGTCCTGACTTTC. This encodes CASSPGAAGANVLTF.

V gene TRBV5-1 combines with J gene TRBJ2-2, with 8 bases aligning to TRBD2. V trimming: 7 bases; J trimming: 0 bases; junction bases outside the gene matches: 8. CDR3 length: 16 amino acids. Germline CDR1 SGHRS, CDR2 YFSETQ. For the CDR3, the DNA is TGCGCCAGCCGACAACTAGCGGTCGCGAACACCGGGGAGCTGTTTTTT. It yields the protein CASRQLAVANTGELFF.

This clonotype was observed a handful of times. V gene TRBV20-1 combines with J gene TRBJ2-7, with D possibly being TRBD1 (5 bases). Germline V gives CDR1 DFQATT, CDR2 SNEGSKA (reference sequence). The CDR3 loop spans 14 amino acids. V lost 5 bases and J lost 6, with 20 bases in between. Written as DNA, the CDR3 is TGCAGTGCTGGACACCTCTACAGTTCCGGCGAGCAGTACTTC. Amino acids: CSAGHLYSSGEQYF.

This clonotype occurred a few times. This chain connects TRBV7-3 to TRBJ2-1, with 15 bases matching TRBD2. The J segment lost 9 bases and the V segment lost 4 bases, leaving 10 bases of the junction unmatched. Germline CDR1 and CDR2: SGHTA and FQGTGA. The CDR3 spans 17 residues. The DNA for the CDR3 is TGTGCCAGCAGCTCGACCAGGACTAGCGGGAGGGCCGCTGAGCAGTTCTTC. Translating gives CASSSTRTSGRAAEQFF. The full variable domain, with the rest looked up from reference TRBV7-3 and TRBJ2-1, is GAGVSQTPSNKVTEKGKYVELRCDPISGHTALYWYRQSLGQGPEFLIYFQGTGAADDSGLPNDRFFAVRPEGSVSTLKIQRTERGDSAVYLCASSSTRTSGRAAEQFFGPGTRLTVL.

This clonotype was seen a handful of times. DNA of the CDR3: TGTGCCAGCAGGGCAGGGCGCTACGAGCAGTACTTC. Translation gives CASRAGRYEQYF. This chain connects TRBV28 to TRBJ2-7; TRBD1 is a possible D gene (5 bases). The germline CDR1 and CDR2 sequences are MDHEN and SYDVKM. The CDR3 extends over 12 amino acids. Trimming left V 6 bases short and J 3 bases short, with 9 bases between.

V and J are TRBV28 and TRBJ2-1, with no clear D. This CDR3 comprises 14 residues. V was pared by 2 bases and J by 9 bases, with 14 bases between. Germline values: CDR1 MDHEN, CDR2 SYDVKM. The CDR3 nucleotides are TGTGCCAGCAGTTTACCCCCTAAGAGGTTTGAGCAGTTCTTC. This codes for CASSLPPKRFEQFF.

This chain uses TRBV29-1 with TRBJ2-5; D is unresolved. The assigned J gene may be wrong: the sequence end matches TRBJ2-1 better. The germline V gene encodes CDR1 SQVTM and CDR2 ANQGSEA. The CDR3 sequence is 17 residues long. The CDR3 DNA reads as TGCAGCGTTGGGGCAGGCCCAACTAATTGGTACCAAGAGACCCAGTTCTTC. This codes for CSVGAGPTNWYQETQFF.

In this sample, this clonotype turned up many times. The gene calls are TRBV18 and TRBJ2-5, with 7 bases fitting TRBD2. The junction had 5 bases not matched to a gene; V was cut back by 8 bases and J by 5 bases. The CDR3 loop spans 12 amino acids. The germline V gene encodes CDR1 KGHSH and CDR2 LQKENI. DNA of the CDR3: TGTGCCAGCAGTCAGGGAGGGGAGACCCAGTACTTC. It specifies CASSQGGETQYF.

J is TRBJ2-1 and V is TRBV4-2; 12 bases are shared with TRBD2. Germline CDR1 is LGHNA and CDR2 is YNFKEQ. The CDR3 loop spans 17 amino acids. J lost 1 base, V lost 1 base, and 2 bases had no gene match. This CDR3 is CASSQGTSGMSYNEQFF. Here the CDR3 DNA reads TGTGCCAGCAGCCAAGGGACTAGCGGGATGTCCTACAATGAGCAGTTCTTC.

V and J are TRBV6-2 or TRBV6-3 and TRBJ2-7; possible D gene TRBD2, 5 bases. Trimming left V 0 bases short and J 0 bases short, with 12 bases between. Germline CDR1 MNHEY, CDR2 SVGEGT. This CDR3 spans 16 amino acids. CDR3 in amino acids: CASSYSRPGNSYEQYF. The CDR3 DNA reads as TGTGCCAGCAGTTACTCGCGACCGGGGAACTCCTACGAGCAGTACTTC.

The J gene is TRBJ1-2, the V gene TRBV10-3; possibly TRBD1 for D (5 bases). Between the trimmed V and J ends, which lost 0 bases and 8 bases, there was a span of 10 bases. Germline V CDR1 and CDR2: ENHRY, SYGVKD. This CDR3 comprises 13 residues. The CDR3 DNA reads as TGTGCCATCAGTGAGTCTCGCCGGGGCGGCTACACCTTC. Amino acids: CAISESRRGGYTF.

There are a few counts of this clonotype. V usage is TRBV7-2 and J usage is TRBJ2-1, with D possibly TRBD2 on 6 matching bases. This CDR3 has 16 amino acids. The germline V gene encodes CDR1 SGHTA and CDR2 FQGNSA. V dropped 1 base and J dropped 3 bases, with 13 bases sitting between them. DNA for the CDR3: TGTGCCAGCAGCTTAGATTTCCGGGAGCGCTACAATGAGCAGTTCTTC. Encoded protein: CASSLDFRERYNEQFF.

There are a few counts of this clonotype. The genes are TRBV29-1 and TRBJ1-2, with TRBD1 matching over 12 bases. This CDR3 has 18 residues. Germline V gives CDR1 SQVTM, CDR2 ANQGSEA. Trimming cost V 3 bases and J 1 base; bases outside gene matches: 12. In DNA form, the CDR3 reads TGCAGCGTTGACTCGCGGGGGACAGGGGGCTCGGGTAACTATGGCTACACCTTC. It translates to CSVDSRGTGGSGNYGYTF.

In this sample, this clonotype turned up many times. The chain recombines TRBV4-2 with TRBJ2-3, with 10 bases fitting TRBD2. Germline values: CDR1 LGHNA, CDR2 YNFKEQ. CDR3 length equals 17 residues. The junction had 4 bases not matched to a gene; V was cut back by 1 base and J by 0 bases. CDR3 coding DNA: TGTGCCAGCAGCCAAGTGGGACTAGCGCCTAGCACAGATACGCAGTATTTT. Protein product: CASSQVGLAPSTDTQYF.

The J gene is TRBJ2-3, the V gene TRBV5-1; 8 nucleotides match TRBD2. The J segment lost 0 bases and the V segment lost 3 bases, leaving 6 bases of the junction unmatched. CDR1 is SGHRS and CDR2 is YFSETQ in the germline V gene. The CDR3 runs 16 residues. The CDR3 sequence is CASSSLAGLSTDTQYF. The CDR3 coding sequence is TGCGCCAGCAGCTCTTTAGCGGGATTGAGCACAGATACGCAGTATTTT.

The count of this clonotype is one. The rearrangement joins TRBV7-9 to TRBJ2-6, with 8 bases aligning to TRBD1. The CDR3 is 19 residues long. The germline V gene has CDR1 SEHNR and CDR2 FQNEAQ (reference sequence). J gave up 0 bases and V 3 bases, and 10 bases lay outside the gene matches. For the CDR3, the DNA is TGTGCCAGCAGCTTGGCCACCGGGACAGGTGCCTCTGGGGCCAACGTCCTGACTTTC. Protein sequence: CASSLATGTGASGANVLTF. The full variable domain, in which reference TRBV7-9 and TRBJ2-6 provide the parts outside the CDR3, is DTGVSQNPRHKITKRGQNVTFRCDPISEHNRLYWYRQTLGQGPEFLTYFQNEAQLEKSRLLSDRFSAERPKGSFSTLEIQRTEQGDSAMYLCASSLATGTGASGANVLTFGAGSRLTVL.

The chain is built from TRBV6-5 and TRBJ2-5; 10 bases map to TRBD1. This CDR3 is built from 16 residues. In germline, CDR1 is MNHEY, CDR2 SVGAGI. J lost 8 bases, V lost 6 bases, and 15 bases had no gene match. The CDR3 loop is CASRARWGQGIPTQYF. The DNA of the CDR3 is TGTGCCAGCAGAGCGCGATGGGGACAGGGGATCCCAACCCAGTACTTC.

This chain uses TRBV20-1 with TRBJ2-3, with D perhaps TRBD1 (6 bases). This CDR3 contains 12 residues. In germline, CDR1 is DFQATT, CDR2 SNEGSKA (reference sequence). Trimming removed 7 bases at V and 4 bases at J, with 12 bases between. The CDR3 loop is CSVPGGPDTQYF. DNA of the CDR3: TGCAGTGTGCCTGGGGGCCCAGATACGCAGTATTTT.

The chain uses TRBV7-2 and TRBJ1-2; 7 positions match TRBD1. The CDR3 is made up of 16 amino acids. Germline loops: CDR1 SGHTA, CDR2 FQGNSA. J lost 0 bases, V lost 1 base, and 5 bases had no gene match. The CDR3 nucleotides are TGTGCCAGCAGCTTAGTCTGGAGGGGGCCTAACTATGGCTACACCTTC. Translation gives CASSLVWRGPNYGYTF.

This clonotype was detected a few times. Given a much more abundant clone one base away, this may be a read error. The V gene is TRBV4-2, the J gene TRBJ2-1; 9 positions agree with TRBD2. The J call may be wrong; the DNA end is better matched by TRBJ2-7. The CDR3 runs 16 residues. From germline, CDR1 is LGHNA and CDR2 YNFKEQ. CDR3 DNA sequence: TGTGCCAGCAGCCAAAATGGCGGGGGGGCTTTTGGTGAGCAGTACTTC. The encoded protein is CASSQNGGGAFGEQYF.

The rearrangement uses TRBV20-1 and TRBJ1-2; tentative D call: TRBD1 (5 bases). The CDR3 covers 13 residues. Germline loops: CDR1 DFQATT, CDR2 SNEGSKA (reference sequence). V was pared by 3 bases and J by 4 bases, with 12 bases between. CDR3 bases: TGCAGTGCTAGTTCAGTGGGGGGCTATGGCTACACCTTC. Protein product: CSASSVGGYGYTF.

This clonotype was counted once. Its ends do not fully match the called genes, so a read error is possible. This rearrangement joins TRBV20-1 to TRBJ1-5; D might be TRBD1 (5 bases). Per germline, CDR1 DFQATT and CDR2 SNEGSKA (reference sequence). The CDR3 runs to 12 residues. DNA for the CDR3: TGCAGTGCAAGAGGGGACGAGCAGCCCCAGCATTTT. Encoded protein: CSARGDEQPQHF.

The V and J genes are TRBV12-3 or TRBV12-4 and TRBJ2-3; D possibly corresponds to TRBD2 (6 bases). Trimming left V 2 bases short and J 1 base short, with 13 bases between. The CDR3 runs 16 residues. The CDR3 DNA follows: TGTGCCAGCAGTTTAAGGAGGGCCGTTGGCACAGATACGCAGTATTTT. Protein sequence: CASSLRRAVGTDTQYF.

The V call is TRBV12-3 or TRBV12-4, the J call TRBJ2-7; 15 bases are shared with TRBD2. The CDR3 covers 18 residues. Losses at the gene ends were 5 bases for V and 0 bases for J; bases not matched to a gene: 8. The CDR3 DNA reads TGTGCCAGCAGTCCGGGACTAGCGGGAGGTCCCATCTCCTACGAGCAGTACTTC. Protein: CASSPGLAGGPISYEQYF.

A single count supports this clonotype. The chain joins TRBV10-3 to TRBJ2-3, with 7 nucleotides matching TRBD2. The CDR3 is 17 amino acids. Per the germline V gene, CDR1 is ENHRY and CDR2 is SYGVKD. V was pared by 0 bases and J by 0 bases, with 6 bases of the junction left unmatched. The CDR3 DNA reads as TGTGCCATCAGTGAGTCTCGCGCTAGCGGAAGCACAGATACGCAGTATTTT. This translates into CAISESRASGSTDTQYF.

The chain combines TRBV6-5 with TRBJ2-7; 9 bases align to TRBD2. The CDR3 loop spans 17 amino acids. Germline values: CDR1 MNHEY, CDR2 SVGAGI. V lost 0 bases and J lost 2; bases outside the gene matches: 8. This CDR3 is CASSYSGAGGLPYEQYF. The CDR3 bases are TGTGCCAGCAGTTACTCCGGAGCGGGAGGACTACCCTACGAGCAGTACTTC.

This clonotype was recorded only once. A much larger clone lies a single base off, so this may be a read error. CDR3 DNA: TGTGCCAGCAACTTAGCCCCACCGGGCGAGGAGTACGAGCAGTACTTC. Protein product: CASNLAPPGEEYEQYF. The genes are TRBV13 and TRBJ2-4; D not resolved. The J call is in doubt because the DNA end fits TRBJ2-7 better. CDR3 size: 16 residues. CDR1 and CDR2 from the germline V gene are PRHDT and FYEKMQ (reference sequence).

The chain is built from TRBV27 and TRBJ2-5, with TRBD2 matching over 8 bases. With the DNA end fitting TRBJ2-7 better, the J assignment may be wrong. The CDR3 runs 15 residues. Looked up from germline, CDR1 is MNHEY and CDR2 is SMNVEV (reference sequence). CDR3 sequence: CASSRRLARGLEQYF. The CDR3 DNA is TGTGCCAGCAGTAGAAGACTAGCGAGAGGTCTCGAGCAGTACTTC.

In this sample, this clonotype turned up a few times. The DNA of the CDR3 is TGCGCCAGCAGCTTGGCCTCAGGGCCTGAGACCCAGTACTTC. Residues: CASSLASGPETQYF. The V call is TRBV5-1, the J call TRBJ2-5; a possible D gene is TRBD1 (5 bases). The CDR3 sequence is 14 residues long. Germline loops: CDR1 SGHRS, CDR2 YFSETQ. V shed 0 bases and J shed 5 bases, with 11 bases lying between them.